The clone carrying this TCR beta chain was counted ten times or more. Data came from immunoSEQ multiplex PCR; TCRdb stores just in-frame clones and leaves some out. The sample holds fewer than 120,000 clones, 70% to 90% seen once. Per germline, CDR1 SGDLS and CDR2 YYNGEE. Trimming cost V 3 bases and J 1 base, with 16 bases left between them. The CDR3 extends over 16 amino acids. This entry belongs to a study of T cell responses to AZD1222 COVID-19 vaccine. This chain connects TRBV9 to TRBJ2-5, with unresolved D. The sequence derives from an adult who received the AZD1222 COVID-19 vaccine. Sequenced here: peripheral blood, sampled 28 days after the second AZD1222 dose. The chain's CDR3 is CASSGPARAFQETQYF. DNA for the CDR3: TGTGCCAGCAGCGGGCCGGCTAGGGCATTCCAAGAGACCCAGTACTTC. Full variable domain (missing parts from reference TRBV9 and TRBJ2-5): DSGVTQTPKHLITATGQRVTLRCSPRSGDLSVYWYQQSLDQGLQFLIQYYNGEERAKGNILERFSAQQFPDLHSELNLSSLELGDSALYFCASSGPARAFQETQYFGPGTRLLVL.